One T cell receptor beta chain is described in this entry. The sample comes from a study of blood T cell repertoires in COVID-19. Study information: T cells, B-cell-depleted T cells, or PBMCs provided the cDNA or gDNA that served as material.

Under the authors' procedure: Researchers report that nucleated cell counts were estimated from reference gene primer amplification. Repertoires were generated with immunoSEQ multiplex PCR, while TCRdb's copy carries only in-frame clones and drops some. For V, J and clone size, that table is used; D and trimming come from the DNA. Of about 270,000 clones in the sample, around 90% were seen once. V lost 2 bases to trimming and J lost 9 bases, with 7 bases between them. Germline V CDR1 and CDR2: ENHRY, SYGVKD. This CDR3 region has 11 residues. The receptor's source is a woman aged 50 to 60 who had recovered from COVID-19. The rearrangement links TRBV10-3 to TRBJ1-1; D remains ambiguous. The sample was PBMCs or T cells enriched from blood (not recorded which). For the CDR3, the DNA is TGTGCCATCAGTGAGGACACCCAAGCTTTCTTT. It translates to CAISEDTQAFF.